The rows below give T cell receptor beta chains drawn from one sample of a study of blood T cells in healthy people across ages. Each CDR3 protein is one row after TCRdb ran MiXCR on the 5' RACE reads. The sample consists of 750,000 to 950,000 distinct CDR3 sequences, 40% to 65% of them appearing once. Sequenced: blood. The receptor set was obtained from a man older than 75 in good health. The CDR3 runs from the conserved cysteine through the conserved F or W. The order of the fields is J gene, clone size, V gene, D gene, CDR3 DNA, CDR3 protein. D genes are given only for firm matches. A clone size is listed for some rows: how often the clone was seen (once, few, many), or a class if it is expanded.

j_gene: TRBJ2-7
abundance: NA
v_gene: TRBV4-1
d_gene: NA
CDR3nt: TGCGCCAGCAGCCAAGATCACGGGTTCCCCTACAATGAGCAGTACTTC
CDR3aa: CASSQDHGFPYNEQYF

j_gene: TRBJ2-5
abundance: NA
v_gene: TRBV2
d_gene: NA
CDR3nt: TGTGCCAGCAGTGATAGGTCGGAAAAAGAGACCCGGTACTTC
CDR3aa: CASSDRSEKETRYF

j_gene: TRBJ2-1
abundance: NA
v_gene: TRBV5-4
d_gene: NA
CDR3nt: TGTGCCAGCACCCTGATGGCGACAATCGGCAATGAGCAGTTCTTC
CDR3aa: CASTLMATIGNEQFF

j_gene: TRBJ2-1
abundance: NA
v_gene: TRBV24-1
d_gene: NA
CDR3nt: TGTGCCACCAGTGATACGGGGAGCTCCTACAATGAGCAGTTCTTC
CDR3aa: CATSDTGSSYNEQFF

j_gene: TRBJ1-2
abundance: NA
v_gene: TRBV5-6
d_gene: NA
CDR3nt: TGTGCCAGCAGCTGGGACGGAAGAAGCTACACCTTC
CDR3aa: CASSWDGRSYTF

j_gene: TRBJ2-1
abundance: NA
v_gene: TRBV29-1
d_gene: TRBD2
CDR3nt: TGCAGCGCCCCGGGGGGGGGATCTTACAATGAGCAGTTCTTC
CDR3aa: CSAPGGGSYNEQFF

j_gene: TRBJ2-3
abundance: NA
v_gene: TRBV20-1
d_gene: TRBD1
CDR3nt: TGCAGTGCTAGAGGAGGGGGTGGGGACAGGACTAGCACAGATACGCAGTATTTT
CDR3aa: CSARGGGGDRTSTDTQYF

j_gene: TRBJ2-7
abundance: NA
v_gene: TRBV5-1
d_gene: TRBD2
CDR3nt: TGCGCCAGCAGCCCATCAGGGCCTAGCGGGATCTATGAGCAGTACTTC
CDR3aa: CASSPSGPSGIYEQYF

j_gene: TRBJ2-1
abundance: NA
v_gene: TRBV9
d_gene: NA
CDR3nt: TGTGCCAGCAGCCCCCGTGTCCGCGGGGAGACCCAGTTCTTC
CDR3aa: CASSPRVRGETQFF

j_gene: TRBJ2-7
abundance: NA
v_gene: TRBV6-5
d_gene: TRBD1
CDR3nt: TGTGCCAGCAGTTGGATCGGGACAGGGTACGAGCAGTACTTC
CDR3aa: CASSWIGTGYEQYF

j_gene: TRBJ2-7
abundance: NA
v_gene: TRBV12-3/TRBV12-4
d_gene: NA
CDR3nt: TGTGCCAGCAGCCCTGACAGGTCCTACGAGCAGTACTTC
CDR3aa: CASSPDRSYEQYF

j_gene: TRBJ1-2
abundance: few
v_gene: TRBV2
d_gene: NA
CDR3nt: TGTGCCAGCAGTGAATCGGGGAATGGCTACACCTTC
CDR3aa: CASSESGNGYTF

j_gene: TRBJ2-1
abundance: NA
v_gene: TRBV3-1
d_gene: NA
CDR3nt: TGTGCCAGCAGCCTCCGAACGGGACCCCTAGATGAGCAGTTCTTC
CDR3aa: CASSLRTGPLDEQFF

j_gene: TRBJ2-5
abundance: NA
v_gene: TRBV20-1
d_gene: NA
CDR3nt: TGCAGTGCTAGTCCGGACTACCGAGAGACCCAGTACTTC
CDR3aa: CSASPDYRETQYF

j_gene: TRBJ1-1
abundance: NA
v_gene: TRBV5-1
d_gene: NA
CDR3nt: TGCGCCAGCAGCCCGCGGACAGACGCAAACACTGAAGCTTTCTTT
CDR3aa: CASSPRTDANTEAFF

j_gene: TRBJ2-7
abundance: NA
v_gene: TRBV5-6
d_gene: NA
CDR3nt: TGTGCCAGCAGCCCCTCCGCGCGGCGGTTTAGCTCCTACGAGCAGTACTTC
CDR3aa: CASSPSARRFSSYEQYF

j_gene: TRBJ1-1
abundance: NA
v_gene: TRBV29-1
d_gene: NA
CDR3nt: TGCAGCGTTGCAGGCGGGCAGCAACCTAAGCGGACTGAAGCTTTCTTT
CDR3aa: CSVAGGQQPKRTEAFF

j_gene: TRBJ2-1
abundance: NA
v_gene: TRBV7-2
d_gene: TRBD2
CDR3nt: TGTGCCAGCAGCTTAGCGGCTAGCGGGGCGGGTGAGCAGTTCTTC
CDR3aa: CASSLAASGAGEQFF

j_gene: TRBJ2-7
abundance: few
v_gene: TRBV6-5
d_gene: NA
CDR3nt: TGTGCCAGCAGTTACTCCCGGTGGAGCTCCTACGAGCAGTACTTC
CDR3aa: CASSYSRWSSYEQYF

j_gene: TRBJ1-6
abundance: NA
v_gene: TRBV5-6
d_gene: NA
CDR3nt: TGTGCCAGCAGATACAGGGACGGGTCACCCCTCCACTTT
CDR3aa: CASRYRDGSPLHF

j_gene: TRBJ2-3
abundance: NA
v_gene: TRBV20-1
d_gene: TRBD1
CDR3nt: TGCAGTGCTAGTGCCCCTCCCGGGACAGGGTTCACAGATACGCAGTATTTT
CDR3aa: CSASAPPGTGFTDTQYF

j_gene: TRBJ1-5
abundance: NA
v_gene: TRBV7-8
d_gene: NA
CDR3nt: TGTGCCAGCAGCCCCTACAGGGTTAGCAATCAGCCCCAGCATTTT
CDR3aa: CASSPYRVSNQPQHF

j_gene: TRBJ1-1
abundance: NA
v_gene: TRBV20-1
d_gene: NA
CDR3nt: TGCAGTGCTAGAGGGCCGGGAAACACTGAAGCTTTCTTT
CDR3aa: CSARGPGNTEAFF

j_gene: TRBJ2-1
abundance: NA
v_gene: TRBV7-9
d_gene: NA
CDR3nt: TGTGCCAGCAGCTTCCTTGAGAGGGCCGGGGCCAATGAGCAGTTCTTC
CDR3aa: CASSFLERAGANEQFF

j_gene: TRBJ1-5
abundance: NA
v_gene: TRBV9
d_gene: TRBD1
CDR3nt: TGTGCCAGCAGCGTAGGGACAGGGACTAATCAGCCCCAGCATTTT
CDR3aa: CASSVGTGTNQPQHF

j_gene: TRBJ2-1
abundance: NA
v_gene: TRBV7-8
d_gene: NA
CDR3nt: TGTGCCTGCAGCTTAGTCCCCGGCGGGTACAATGAGCAGTTCTTC
CDR3aa: CACSLVPGGYNEQFF

j_gene: TRBJ2-5
abundance: few
v_gene: TRBV6-5
d_gene: NA
CDR3nt: TGTGCCAGCAGCCCTTCGTGGGACCCAGGAGAGACCCAGTACTTC
CDR3aa: CASSPSWDPGETQYF

j_gene: TRBJ1-4
abundance: once
v_gene: TRBV7-7
d_gene: NA
CDR3nt: TGTGCTAGCAGCTTAAAAGGCCTGCGAGGGGAAAAACTGTTTTTT
CDR3aa: CASSLKGLRGEKLFF